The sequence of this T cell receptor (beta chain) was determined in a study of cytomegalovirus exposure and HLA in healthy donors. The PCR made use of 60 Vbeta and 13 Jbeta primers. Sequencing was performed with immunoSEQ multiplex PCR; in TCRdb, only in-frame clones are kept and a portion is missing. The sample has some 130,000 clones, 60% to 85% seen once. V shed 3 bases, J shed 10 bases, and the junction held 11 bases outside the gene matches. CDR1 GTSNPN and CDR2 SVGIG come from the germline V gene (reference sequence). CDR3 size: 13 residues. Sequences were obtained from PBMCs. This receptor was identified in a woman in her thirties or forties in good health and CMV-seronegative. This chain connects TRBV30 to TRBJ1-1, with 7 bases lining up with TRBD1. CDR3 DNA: TGTGCCTGGAGGCAGTCTACACAGGGGAGAGCTTTCTTT. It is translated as CAWRQSTQGRAFF.